This T cell receptor (beta chain) was captured in a study of CD8 T cells in ankylosing spondylitis. Whole-study results and caveats: Reactive arthritis synovial fluid and blood previously showed some of these motif variants.

By quantitative 5'-RACE with molecular barcodes, the TCR beta libraries were made. One entry per CDR3 protein, called by TCRdb with MiXCR from the 5' RACE reads. The sample carries around 35,000 distinct CDR3 sequences, under 15% recorded once. This clonotype was seen a handful of times. Its antigen is not identified. The V gene lost 6 bases and the J gene lost 0 bases, with 14 bases spanning the gap. The CDR3 contains 15 residues. Germline values: CDR1 MDHEN, CDR2 SYDVKM. The sample consisted of synovial fluid, either unsorted or a sorted T cell fraction (not recorded which). V is TRBV28 and J is TRBJ1-2, with D uncertain. The clonotype comes from a male donor with ankylosing spondylitis. The CDR3 loop is CASRYLPLANYGYTF. In nucleotides, the CDR3 is TGTGCCAGCAGATACTTACCCTTAGCTAACTATGGCTACACCTTC.